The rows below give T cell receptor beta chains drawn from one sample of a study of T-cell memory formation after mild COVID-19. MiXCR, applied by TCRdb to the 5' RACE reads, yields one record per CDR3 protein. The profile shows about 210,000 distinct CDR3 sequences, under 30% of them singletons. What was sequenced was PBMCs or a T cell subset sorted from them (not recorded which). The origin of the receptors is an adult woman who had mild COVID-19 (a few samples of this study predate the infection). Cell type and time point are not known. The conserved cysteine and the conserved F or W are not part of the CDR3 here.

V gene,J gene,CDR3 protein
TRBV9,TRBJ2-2,ASSGRQTPGRELF
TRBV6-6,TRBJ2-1,ASSSGSGVSSYNEQF
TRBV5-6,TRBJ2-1,ASRRRAYNEQF
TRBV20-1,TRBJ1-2,SAASYNVGDGYT
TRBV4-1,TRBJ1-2,ASSPGQDSYLYGYT
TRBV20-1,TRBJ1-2,SARNTGVAYGYT
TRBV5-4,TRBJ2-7,ASSLIGPYEQY
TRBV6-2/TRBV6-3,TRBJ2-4,ASSYSGTGVDIQY
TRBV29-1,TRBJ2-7,SARGGSVPEQY
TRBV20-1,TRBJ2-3,SAISRSASYTDTQY
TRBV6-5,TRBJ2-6,ASSYRQGSGANVLT
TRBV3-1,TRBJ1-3,ASTPDRGSGNTIY
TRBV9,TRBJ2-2,ASSVAGTGELF
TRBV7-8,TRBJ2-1,ASSLVSRYSDEQF
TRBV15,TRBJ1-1,ATSRDMTGSRTEAF
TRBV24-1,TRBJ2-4,ATSDLGEGAAKNIQY
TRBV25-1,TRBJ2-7,ASRQAGAANSYEQY
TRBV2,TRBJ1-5,ASSEWESPNQPQH
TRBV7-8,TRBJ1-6,ASSPGTSVGGSPLH
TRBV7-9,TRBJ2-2,ASRPGTHTGELF